These 7 T cell receptor beta chains came from one sample sequenced in a study of OX40 agonist ivuxolimab in advanced cancers. Method: immunoSEQ multiplex PCR; TCRdb's copy keeps in-frame clones and lacks some. The sample contains around 79,000 clones, about nine tenths of which appear only once. Here the sequenced sample was CD4+ or CD8+ T cells sorted from blood, taken in a trial of the OX40 agonist ivuxolimab. These receptors all stem from an adult with an advanced solid tumor such as melanoma, head and neck, liver or kidney cancer.

The V and J genes are TRBV28 and TRBJ2-1; TRBD2 aligns across 10 bases. The CDR3 length is 15 residues. The V segment lost 5 bases and the J segment 6 bases; nucleotides outside the gene matches: 7. Germline CDR1 MDHEN, CDR2 SYDVKM. The CDR3 DNA reads as TGTGCCAGCAGTAGATCTAGCGGGAGCTCCAATGAGCAGTTCTTC. Translated: CASSRSSGSSNEQFF.

The genes are TRBV7-2 and TRBJ2-3, with 11 nucleotides matching TRBD2. This CDR3 has 17 amino acids. CDR1 SGHTA and CDR2 FQGNSA come from the germline V gene. The trim removed 1 base at V and 6 bases at J, leaving 9 bases unmatched. The CDR3 DNA reads as TGTGCCAGCAGCTTAGAGAAAACTAGCGGGAGTAGGGATACGCAGTATTTT. Its protein product is CASSLEKTSGSRDTQYF.

As DNA, the CDR3 is TGTGCCAGCAGTTGGGCCGAAACTTCTACAGATACGCAGTATTTT. This translates into CASSWAETSTDTQYF. This chain links TRBV6-5 with TRBJ2-3, with D uncertain. This CDR3 comprises 15 residues. V was cut by 4 bases and J by 3 bases, with 14 bases left in between. The germline V gene encodes CDR1 MNHEY and CDR2 SVGAGI.

The rearrangement links TRBV19 to TRBJ1-5; maybe TRBD1 (6 bases). This CDR3 is 14 amino acids long. Germline V gene data show CDR1 as LNHDA and CDR2 as SQIVND (reference sequence). Trimming cost V 7 bases and J 2 bases, with 12 bases left between them. The CDR3 loop reads CASKAGEGNQPQHF. CDR3 in DNA: TGTGCCAGTAAGGCAGGGGAGGGCAATCAGCCCCAGCATTTT.

V is TRBV19 and J is TRBJ2-5; tentatively, D is TRBD1 (5 bases). Germline assignment: CDR1 LNHDA and CDR2 SQIVND (reference sequence). This CDR3 has 16 amino acids. V dropped 5 bases and J dropped 1 base, with 17 bases sitting between them. The CDR3 DNA sequence: TGTGCCAGTAGTCCATCACAAATCGACAGCCAAGAGACCCAGTACTTC. It translates to CASSPSQIDSQETQYF.

There are a few counts of this clone. The V gene is TRBV6-1, the J gene TRBJ2-7; perhaps TRBD2 as D (5 bases). Trimming removed 1 base from V and 1 base from J, with 8 bases in between. This CDR3 is 14 amino acids long. Germline V CDR1 and CDR2: MNHNS, SASEGT. CDR3 sequence reads: CASSEVAGSYEQYF. The CDR3 DNA is TGTGCCAGCAGTGAAGTGGCGGGTTCCTACGAGCAGTACTTC.

V gene TRBV11-2 combines with J gene TRBJ2-5; 7 bases are a match to TRBD2. The CDR3 sequence is 17 residues long. The germline V gene has CDR1 SGHAT and CDR2 FQNNGV. After removal of 2 bases from V and 5 bases from J, the junction contained 14 bases not matched to a gene. Here the CDR3 DNA reads TGTGCCAGCAGCTTATCCCCTAGCGGTACGAATGCGGAGACCCAGTACTTC. Translated, it gives CASSLSPSGTNAETQYF.